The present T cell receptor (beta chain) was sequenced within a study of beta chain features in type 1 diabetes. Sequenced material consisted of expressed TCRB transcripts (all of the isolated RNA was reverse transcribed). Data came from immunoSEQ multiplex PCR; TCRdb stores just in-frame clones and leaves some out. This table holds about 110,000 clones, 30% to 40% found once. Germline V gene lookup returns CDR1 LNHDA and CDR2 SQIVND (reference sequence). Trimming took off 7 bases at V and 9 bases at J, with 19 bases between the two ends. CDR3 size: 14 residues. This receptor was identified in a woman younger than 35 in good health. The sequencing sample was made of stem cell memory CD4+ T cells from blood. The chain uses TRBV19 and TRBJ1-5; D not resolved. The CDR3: CASTMTVADWPQHF. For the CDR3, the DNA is TGTGCCAGTACCATGACTGTGGCGGATTGGCCCCAGCATTTT.